Shown below are 16 T cell receptor beta chains from a single sample sequenced in a study of shared clonotypes between healthy human individuals. This table comes from immunoSEQ multiplex PCR, and its TCRdb copy is limited to in-frame clones, with some not included. The sample consists of approximately 1,500,000 clones, 95% to 97% of them appearing once. Material: naive CD4+ T cells sorted from blood. As to subset: CD45RA+ positively selected. These receptors came from a man younger than 45 in good health.

The gene calls are TRBV27 and TRBJ2-4; 16 bases match TRBD2. This CDR3 contains 19 residues. Germline V gene sequence: CDR1 MNHEY, CDR2 SMNVEV (reference sequence). The junction had 9 bases not matched to a gene; V was cut back by 5 bases and J by 2 bases. The CDR3 spells CASSPGPGLAGGPKNIQYF. The CDR3 region has the DNA TGTGCCAGCAGTCCTGGACCGGGACTAGCGGGAGGGCCCAAAAACATTCAGTACTTC.

V is TRBV14 and J is TRBJ2-7; possible D gene TRBD1, 5 bases. The CDR3 has 14 amino acids. Looked up from germline, CDR1 is SGHDN and CDR2 is FVKESK. Trimming took off 4 bases at V and 4 bases at J, with 14 bases between the two ends. The CDR3 is CASSPKNRLYEQYF. The CDR3 bases are TGTGCCAGCAGCCCCAAGAACAGGCTGTACGAGCAGTACTTC.

As for this clone: The identical CDR3 is also encoded by other nucleotide sequences in the sample. The J gene is TRBJ2-2, the V gene TRBV9; 8 positions agree with TRBD2. This CDR3 has 15 amino acids. The germline V gene has CDR1 SGDLS and CDR2 YYNGEE. Trimming cost V 1 base and J 4 bases; bases outside gene matches: 3. Here the CDR3 reads CASSVSGRRTGELFF. CDR3 nucleotide sequence: TGTGCCAGCAGCGTAAGCGGGAGACGCACCGGGGAGCTGTTTTTT. The full variable domain, its missing parts supplied by reference TRBV9 and TRBJ2-2, is DSGVTQTPKHLITATGQRVTLRCSPRSGDLSVYWYQQSLDQGLQFLIQYYNGEERAKGNILERFSAQQFPDLHSELNLSSLELGDSALYFCASSVSGRRTGELFFGEGSRLTVL.

This clone has a handful of counts. The chain is built from TRBV7-6 and TRBJ2-7; possibly TRBD2 for D (5 bases). With 1 base removed from V and 5 bases from J, the gap between germline ends came to 9 bases. The length of the CDR3 is 13 residues. Per germline, CDR1 SGHVS and CDR2 FNYEAQ. In nucleotides, the CDR3 is TGTGCCAGCAGCTTAGGCGTCGGGAACGAGCAGTACTTC. This codes for CASSLGVGNEQYF.

Only a few counts were recorded for this clone. The V and J genes are TRBV10-1 and TRBJ2-1; D remains unclear. The CDR3 totals 12 residues. CDR1 is WNHNN and CDR2 is SYGVQD in the germline V gene (reference sequence). Deletions cut 2 bases from V and 10 bases from J, with 9 bases between. The CDR3 coding sequence is TGCGCCAGCAGTGAGCTGGGGAAAGAGCAGTTCTTC. This sequence encodes CASSELGKEQFF.

The genes are TRBV5-6 and TRBJ2-7, with 7 bases that match TRBD2. CDR1 and CDR2 (germline): SGHDT, YYEEEE. V lost 3 bases, J lost 8 bases, and 5 bases stayed unmatched. CDR3 length equals 12 residues. In nucleotides, the CDR3 is TGTGCCAGCAGCTCCCCGGGGGGTCAGCAGTACTTC. Its protein is CASSSPGGQQYF.

CDR3 in DNA: TGCGCCAGCAGTGACTACAGCGGGCAGTACTTC. Translated, it gives CASSDYSGQYF. The V gene is TRBV10-1, the J gene TRBJ2-7; D may be TRBD2 (5 bases). This CDR3 is 11 amino acids long. Trimming took 3 bases from V and 9 from J, leaving 9 bases between them. Germline V gene sequence: CDR1 WNHNN, CDR2 SYGVQD (reference sequence).

The rearrangement links TRBV11-2 to TRBJ2-7, with D perhaps matching TRBD2 (6 bases). CDR1 is SGHAT, CDR2 FQNNGV, per germline. V lost 5 bases, J lost 3 bases, and 14 bases lay in between. This CDR3 comprises 14 residues. CDR3 in amino acids: CASSADPAGYEQYF. The CDR3 bases are TGTGCCAGCAGCGCGGACCCAGCGGGCTACGAGCAGTACTTC.

The rearrangement uses TRBV5-1 and TRBJ2-2; no clear D gene. Looked up from germline, CDR1 is SGHRS and CDR2 is YFSETQ. Deletions cut 3 bases from V and 7 bases from J, with 13 bases between. The CDR3 length is 14 residues. The CDR3 DNA is TGCGCCAGCAGCTCCGGATCCCTTGGCGGGGAGCTGTTTTTT. It translates to CASSSGSLGGELFF.

The V call is TRBV6-5, the J call TRBJ2-7; D not resolved. The CDR3 is made up of 14 amino acids. V was pared by 3 bases and J by 0 bases, with 9 bases between. The germline CDR1 and CDR2 sequences are MNHEY and SVGAGI. The CDR3 sequence is CASSYTALSYEQYF. The DNA for the CDR3 is TGTGCCAGCAGTTATACGGCCCTCTCCTACGAGCAGTACTTC.

This sequence joins TRBV28 and TRBJ2-1; 9 bases match TRBD2. This CDR3 spans 16 amino acids. V was pared by 3 bases and J by 0 bases, with 3 bases of the junction left unmatched. CDR1 and CDR2 (germline): MDHEN, SYDVKM. The CDR3 nucleotides are TGTGCCAGCAGTTTCGGCGGGAGGGTCTCCTACAATGAGCAGTTCTTC. Translated: CASSFGGRVSYNEQFF.

The rearrangement uses TRBV7-8 and TRBJ2-3; a weak D match, TRBD1 (5 bases). There are 16 residues in the CDR3. Looked up from germline, CDR1 is SGHVS and CDR2 is FQNEAQ. Trimming took 1 base from V and 9 from J, leaving 20 bases between them. This chain's CDR3 is CASSLDRPLSTRTQYF. The CDR3 DNA reads TGTGCCAGCAGCTTAGACAGGCCCCTATCGACACGGACGCAGTATTTT.

This clone was picked up one time. The chain is built from TRBV19 and TRBJ1-5; 10 nucleotides agree with TRBD1. V dropped 9 bases and J dropped 3; count of bases not matched to a gene: 14. The CDR3 has 17 residues. Germline V gives CDR1 LNHDA, CDR2 SQIVND (reference sequence). The CDR3 DNA reads TGTGCCAGCTCAAAAAGGCGGACAGGGGGATTCAATCAGCCCCAGCATTTT. It translates to CASSKRRTGGFNQPQHF. Filled out from reference TRBV19 and TRBJ1-5, the complete variable domain reads DGGITQSPKYLFRKEGQNVTLSCEQNLNHDAMYWYRQDPGQGLRLIYYSQIVNDFQKGDIAEGYSVSREKKESFPLTVTSAQKNPTAFYLCASSKRRTGGFNQPQHFGDGTRLSIL.

The CDR3 DNA sequence: TGTGCCAGCAGCCTACAGGGTGCGGCCTACGAGCAGTACTTC. Translating it yields CASSLQGAAYEQYF. The chain recombines TRBV7-9 with TRBJ2-7; maybe TRBD1 (6 bases). Trimming stripped 5 bases from V and 2 bases from J, with 13 bases between. The CDR3 contains 14 residues. Germline lookup yields CDR1 SEHNR and CDR2 FQNEAQ (reference sequence). Combining the CDR3 with reference TRBV7-9 and TRBJ2-7 gives the whole variable domain DTGVSQNPRHKITKRGQNVTFRCDPISEHNRLYWYRQTLGQGPEFLTYFQNEAQLEKSRLLSDRFSAERPKGSFSTLEIQRTEQGDSAMYLCASSLQGAAYEQYFGPGTRLTVT.

V gene TRBV7-6 combines with J gene TRBJ1-2, with D maybe TRBD1 (6 bases). Trimming pared 2 bases from V and 4 bases from J, leaving 11 bases between. Per the germline V gene, CDR1 is SGHVS and CDR2 is FNYEAQ. The CDR3 runs 14 residues. The CDR3 bases are TGTGCCAGCAGCTTATCCGACAGGCTCTATGGCTACACCTTC. Its translation is CASSLSDRLYGYTF.

The chain is built from TRBV18 and TRBJ2-7; D not certain. This CDR3 has 17 residues. Trimming pared 6 bases from V and 2 bases from J, leaving 23 bases between. Germline V gives CDR1 KGHSH, CDR2 LQKENI. The CDR3 is CASSYTRTTGVTYEQYF. The CDR3 DNA reads as TGTGCCAGCTCCTATACCAGAACAACTGGGGTAACCTACGAGCAGTACTTC.